Here is one TCR beta chain with its context. This entry belongs to a study of blood T cell repertoires in COVID-19. Looking at the study overall: The study drew acute and convalescent COVID-19 samples from the United States, Italy and Spain.

Trimming shortened V by 5 bases and J by 1 base, and 8 bases separated the two germline ends. This CDR3 has 14 residues. Germline V gene lookup returns CDR1 MNHEY and CDR2 SMNVEV (reference sequence). As originally analysed: Amplification with reference gene primers provided the estimates of nucleated cell counts. Profiling relied on immunoSEQ multiplex PCR, and the TCRdb table lists in-frame clones only, not all of them. The DNA was the basis for D and trimming; V, J and clone size are from that table. The sample carries over 250,000 clones, 80% to 90% recorded once. V and J are TRBV27 and TRBJ2-2; D may be TRBD1 (5 bases). The receptor was derived from a woman in her 70s with COVID-19, enrolled during active disease. Source material: peripheral blood. The CDR3 DNA reads TGTGCCAGCAGTACAACAGGGAACACCGGGGAGCTGTTTTTT. It is translated as CASSTTGNTGELFF.